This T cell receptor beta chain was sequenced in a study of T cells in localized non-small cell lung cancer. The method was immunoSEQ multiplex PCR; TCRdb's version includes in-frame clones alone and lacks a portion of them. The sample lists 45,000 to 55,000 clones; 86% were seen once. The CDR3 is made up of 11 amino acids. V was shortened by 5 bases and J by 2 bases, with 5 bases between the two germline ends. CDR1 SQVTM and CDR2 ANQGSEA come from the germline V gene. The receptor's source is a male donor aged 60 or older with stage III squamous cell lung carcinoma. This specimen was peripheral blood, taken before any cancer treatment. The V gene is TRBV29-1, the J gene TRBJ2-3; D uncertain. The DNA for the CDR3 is TGCAGCGTTTTAAACACAGATACGCAGTATTTT. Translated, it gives CSVLNTDTQYF.